This entry lists 14 T cell receptor beta chains sequenced from one sample in a study of T cell responses to AZD1222 COVID-19 vaccine (dated by TCRdb to the early 2020s). The time point tag for this specimen amounts to: about 28 days (+/-7) after the second vaccine dose. The library came from the immunoSEQ multiplex PCR assay. This is the immuneACCESS table as TCRdb keeps it, with only in-frame sequences that have V and J called. A part of the clones is gone; compared with another copy, unresolved V genes explain less than half, and the rest is unexplained. Here the sample has 150,000 to 200,000 clones; approximately 90% occur a single time. Approximately 1.3% of the sample belongs to the ten largest clones. Sample: peripheral blood, taken 28 days after the second AZD1222 dose. These receptors were collected from an adult who received the AZD1222 COVID-19 vaccine.

The V call is TRBV7-2, the J call TRBJ2-7; D is tentatively TRBD1 or TRBD2 (5 bases each). CDR3 length equals 14 residues. With 5 bases removed from V and 3 bases from J, the gap between germline ends came to 14 bases. In germline, CDR1 is SGHTA, CDR2 FQGNSA. In nucleotides, the CDR3 is TGTGCCAGCAGCCAGAGGGGTACTCTCTACGAGCAGTACTTC. Translated: CASSQRGTLYEQYF.

The J gene is TRBJ1-3, the V gene TRBV5-6, with D possibly being TRBD1 (5 bases). This CDR3 region has 16 residues. The V gene lost 9 bases and the J gene lost 2 bases, with 21 bases spanning the gap. Germline CDR1 and CDR2: SGHDT and YYEEEE. The CDR3 loop reads CATNRQSGIPGNTIYF. In DNA, the CDR3 is TGTGCCACAAATCGACAGTCGGGAATACCTGGAAACACCATATATTTT. Supplemented by reference TRBV5-6 and TRBJ1-3, the full variable domain reads DAGVTQSPTHLIKTRGQQVTLRCSPKSGHDTVSWYQQALGQGPQFIFQYYEEEERQRGNFPDRFSGHQFPNYSSELNVNALLLGDSALYLCATNRQSGIPGNTIYFGEGSWLTVV.

The rearrangement joins TRBV28 to TRBJ1-4; 12 nucleotides align to TRBD1. Germline assignment: CDR1 MDHEN and CDR2 SYDVKM. Trimming at V came to 8 bases and at J to 9 bases, leaving 4 bases not matched to a gene. The CDR3 covers 13 residues. The CDR3 region has the DNA TGTGCCAGCGGGACAGGGGGCATTAAAAAACTGTTTTTT. This encodes CASGTGGIKKLFF.

The chain combines TRBV5-1 with TRBJ1-1, with 8 bases that match TRBD1. V was clipped by 0 bases and J by 2 bases; unmatched bases: 6. This CDR3 has 16 residues. In germline, CDR1 is SGHRS, CDR2 YFSETQ. CDR3 nucleotide sequence: TGCGCCAGCAGCTTGGTTAGGACAGGGCGCAACACTGAAGCTTTCTTT. Protein sequence: CASSLVRTGRNTEAFF.

The V gene is TRBV10-3, the J gene TRBJ2-5, with 9 bases that match TRBD1. Germline values: CDR1 ENHRY, CDR2 SYGVKD. CDR3 length equals 15 residues. V was clipped by 4 bases and J by 2 bases; unmatched bases: 5. The CDR3 DNA reads TGTGCCATCAGTGGGGGGGACAGGGAGCAAGAGACCCAGTACTTC. It translates to CAISGGDREQETQYF.

CDR3 nucleotide sequence: TGCAGTGCTAGTCCCAGGGGGCGCGGCTATGGCTACACCTTC. Translating it yields CSASPRGRGYGYTF. The chain is built from TRBV20-1 and TRBJ1-2; 8 positions match TRBD1. The CDR3 length is 14 residues. Germline V CDR1 and CDR2: DFQATT, SNEGSKA (reference sequence). V trimming: 3 bases; J trimming: 4 bases; junction bases outside the gene matches: 7.

The V gene is TRBV19, the J gene TRBJ1-2, with TRBD1 identical over 7 bases. The J segment lost 8 bases and the V segment lost 4 bases, leaving 7 bases of the junction unmatched. The germline gives CDR1 LNHDA, CDR2 SQIVND (reference sequence). The CDR3 is 13 amino acids. CDR3 in amino acids: CASSSRQGLGYTF. The CDR3 DNA is TGTGCCAGTAGTAGCAGACAGGGCCTGGGCTACACCTTC.

V is TRBV6-5 and J is TRBJ1-6, with D uncertain. The germline V gene encodes CDR1 MNHEY and CDR2 SVGAGI. The CDR3 runs to 14 residues. Trimming left V 2 bases short and J 10 bases short, with 12 bases between. The CDR3: CASSYVSAESPLHF. CDR3 bases: TGTGCCAGCAGTTACGTCTCCGCAGAATCACCCCTCCACTTT.

The V gene is TRBV2, the J gene TRBJ2-1; D unresolved. Germline V gene sequence: CDR1 SNHLY, CDR2 FYNNEI. Trimming removed 5 bases from V and 9 bases from J, with 8 bases in between. The CDR3 extends over 11 amino acids. CDR3 in amino acids: CASSPLAEQFF. CDR3 DNA sequence: TGTGCCAGCAGTCCCCTTGCTGAGCAGTTCTTC.

V and J are TRBV2 and TRBJ2-6; D gene uncertain. The V end lost 7 bases, the J end lost 4 bases, and 11 bases lay between the germline ends. The CDR3 extends over 14 amino acids. Germline lookup yields CDR1 SNHLY and CDR2 FYNNEI. The CDR3 reads CASTAESGANVLTF. CDR3 sequence (DNA): TGTGCCAGCACAGCCGAAAGCGGGGCCAACGTCCTGACTTTC. Filled out from reference TRBV2 and TRBJ2-6, the complete variable domain reads EPEVTQTPSHQVTQMGQEVILRCVPISNHLYFYWYRQILGQKVEFLVSFYNNEISEKSEIFDDQFSVERPDGSNFTLKIRSTKLEDSAMYFCASTAESGANVLTFGAGSRLTVL.

J is TRBJ2-5 and V is TRBV24-1; tentatively, D is TRBD1 (5 bases). The CDR3 has 11 residues. V was shortened by 6 bases and J by 4 bases, with 5 bases between the two germline ends. Germline assignment: CDR1 KGHDR and CDR2 SFDVKD. The CDR3 protein is CATSQGETQYF. The DNA of the CDR3 is TGTGCCACCAGTCAGGGAGAGACCCAGTACTTC.

Only a few counts were recorded for this clone. This chain connects TRBV5-8 to TRBJ1-3, with 10 bases aligning to TRBD1. Unmatched junction bases numbered 7, after V lost 5 bases and J lost 5 bases. Germline V CDR1 and CDR2: SGHTS, YDEGEE. The CDR3 totals 15 residues. CDR3 loop: CASRHRDRGRNTIYF. CDR3 sequence (DNA): TGTGCCAGCAGGCACCGGGACAGGGGAAGAAACACCATATATTTT. Based on the CDR3 plus reference TRBV5-8 and TRBJ1-3, the full variable domain is EAGVTQSPTHLIKTRGQQATLRCSPISGHTSVYWYQQALGLGLQFLLWYDEGEERNRGNFPPRFSGRQFPNYSSELNVNALELEDSALYLCASRHRDRGRNTIYFGEGSWLTVV.

The V gene is TRBV29-1, the J gene TRBJ1-1, with D unclear. The ends were cut back, 0 bases at V and 6 bases at J, with 5 bases in the middle. The V gene's germline CDR1 is SQVTM and CDR2 ANQGSEA. The CDR3 runs to 11 residues. DNA of the CDR3: TGCAGCGTTGAAGAAGGTCCTGAAGCTTTCTTT. Translated, it gives CSVEEGPEAFF.

This chain connects TRBV6-2 or TRBV6-3 to TRBJ2-7; 7 nucleotides align to TRBD2. CDR3 length: 16 residues. Germline V CDR1 and CDR2: MNHEY, SVGEGT. The trim removed 6 bases at V and 0 bases at J, leaving 11 bases unmatched. DNA for the CDR3: TGTGCCAGCAGCCCGGCGGGGAGGGAGAGCTCCTACGAGCAGTACTTC. Its protein is CASSPAGRESSYEQYF.